This T cell receptor (beta chain) was recorded in a study of technical replicates of blood from a handful of donors (dated 2017 in TCRdb). Library preparation employed the immunoSEQ multiplex PCR assay. Not all clones reach the TCRdb copy of this immuneACCESS table, which keeps in-frame sequences only. Checked studies attribute under half of the gap to unresolved V genes and leave the rest unexplained. The sample records 87,000 or so clones, about 91% of which are singletons. The leading ten clones occupy 0.25% to 0.35% of the sample. Including the terminal cysteine and phenylalanine, the CDR3 comprises 20 residues. Solely the CDR3 DNA is kept, with 60 bases framed from the first base. Taken from the germline V gene, the CDR1 and CDR2 loops are SGDLS and YYNGEE. Here V drops 4 bases and J drops 0 bases, and the junction holds 15 bases not matched to any gene. As regards this clone: Its antigen is unknown. Qualities for individual bases were not recorded, and no much larger clone is one base off.

The sample consisted of T cells isolated from PBMCs. The TCR comes from a human donor in good health. This chain is built from TRBV9 and TRBJ2-1; 11 bases in the middle match TRBD2. For the CDR3, the sequence is CASSTPRLAGPYSSYNEQFF. The sequence in DNA is TGTGCCAGCAGCACCCCGAGACTAGCGGGGCCCTATAGCTCCTACAATGAGCAGTTCTTC.